What follows are 27 T cell receptor beta chains derived from one specimen sequenced in a study of T cell repertoires in cytomegalovirus infection. Their cognate antigens are unknown. TCRdb fed the reads into MiXCR, producing one record per CDR3 protein. Of around 900,000 distinct CDR3 sequences listed, roughly 31% are singletons. The starting material was cultured CD8+ T cells from PBMCs, obtained from culture after CMV antigen stimulation. The receptors shown here come from a human donor in good health (CMV status not recorded). Some clones in this sample may be carry-over from other donors' samples.

The chain links TRBV11-2 to TRBJ2-1; D is ambiguous. Germline V gives CDR1 SGHAT, CDR2 FQNNGV. This CDR3 has 14 residues. V was trimmed by 3 bases and J by 4 bases, leaving 10 bases between them. The CDR3 spells CASSFSSVYNEQFF. CDR3 bases: TGTGCCAGCAGCTTTTCCAGCGTGTACAATGAGCAGTTCTTC.

This clonotype came up many times. The chain has TRBV7-8 and TRBJ1-2, with TRBD1 matching over 9 bases. CDR1 and CDR2 (germline): SGHVS, FQNEAQ. The CDR3 covers 14 residues. V dropped 5 bases and J dropped 3; count of bases not matched to a gene: 4. The CDR3 protein is CASSPGQGHYGYTF. The CDR3 region has the DNA TGTGCCAGCAGCCCGGGACAGGGCCACTATGGCTACACCTTC.

As concerns this clonotype: This likely comes from a read error, as the CDR3 has no conserved phenylalanine or tryptophan at its end. The chain uses TRBV4-1 and TRBJ2-3; D might be TRBD1 or TRBD2, each matching 5 bases. Germline CDR1 reads MGHRA; CDR2 reads YSYEKL. Trimming took 5 bases from V and 6 from J, leaving 18 bases between them. The CDR3 length is 15 residues. Written as DNA, the CDR3 is TGCGCCAGCAGCTCGGGACCGGGAAATTTCGATACGCAGTATCTT. Its protein product is CASSSGPGNFDTQYL.

In this sample, this clonotype turned up many times. This chain connects TRBV7-6 to TRBJ1-2, with D hard to call. Germline V lookup: CDR1 SGHVS, CDR2 FNYEAQ. CDR3 length: 13 amino acids. V lost 1 base, J lost 5 bases, and 8 bases lay in between. The CDR3 region is CASSLGEGYGYTF. CDR3 DNA: TGTGCCAGCAGCTTAGGGGAAGGGTATGGCTACACCTTC.

This clonotype came up a few times. This chain uses TRBV7-9 with TRBJ1-1; TRBD1 is a possible D gene (5 bases). V lost 4 bases and J lost 1, with 13 bases in between. CDR3 length equals 15 residues. Germline lookup yields CDR1 SEHNR and CDR2 FQNEAQ (reference sequence). The CDR3 bases are TGTGCCAGCAGCTCGATAAGGGGAGAGAACACTGAAGCTTTCTTT. Its protein is CASSSIRGENTEAFF. The variable domain in full, with the rest retrieved from reference TRBV7-9 and TRBJ1-1, is DTGVSQNPRHKITKRGQNVTFRCDPISEHNRLYWYRQTLGQGPEFLTYFQNEAQLEKSRLLSDRFSAERPKGSFSTLEIQRTEQGDSAMYLCASSSIRGENTEAFFGQGTRLTVV.

This clonotype turned up a few times. The chain uses TRBV2 and TRBJ1-1, with D possibly TRBD1 on 6 matching bases. V shed 6 bases and J shed 1 base, with 18 bases lying between them. Germline assignment: CDR1 SNHLY and CDR2 FYNNEI. This CDR3 comprises 16 residues. The CDR3: CASSVPLGATNTEAFF. The CDR3 nucleotides are TGTGCCAGCAGCGTCCCGCTGGGGGCGACGAACACTGAAGCTTTCTTT.

The V and J genes are TRBV11-3 and TRBJ2-1; weak D call: TRBD2 (6 bases). This CDR3 is built from 17 residues. V gave up 0 bases and J gave up 4 bases, with 16 bases separating them. Germline CDR1 and CDR2: SGHNT and YENEEA. CDR3 amino acids: CASSLDGGDWNYNEQFF. Written as DNA, the CDR3 is TGTGCCAGCAGCTTAGATGGTGGGGACTGGAATTACAATGAGCAGTTCTTC.

The chain has TRBV25-1 and TRBJ1-1; D uncertain. Germline CDR1 reads MGHDK; CDR2 reads SYGVNS. V lost 3 bases and J 0 bases, leaving 14 bases between the germline ends. The CDR3 has 16 amino acids. CDR3 loop: CASSDPLDGMNTEAFF. Here the CDR3 DNA reads TGTGCCAGCAGTGACCCCCTCGACGGTATGAACACTGAAGCTTTCTTT.

J is TRBJ2-4 and V is TRBV7-9, with a tentative D call TRBD2 (6 bases). Germline loops: CDR1 SEHNR, CDR2 FQNEAQ (reference sequence). The CDR3 consists of 14 residues. Trimming shortened V by 5 bases and J by 6 bases, and 14 bases separated the two germline ends. The CDR3 loop reads CASSPPGGPNIQYF. CDR3 DNA sequence: TGTGCCAGCAGCCCCCCCGGGGGACCAAACATTCAGTACTTC.

This chain links TRBV10-2 with TRBJ1-2; 10 positions agree with TRBD1. The CDR3 has 15 residues. With V trimmed by 6 bases and J by 6 bases, 10 bases remained unmatched. Looked up from germline, CDR1 is WSHSY and CDR2 is SAAADI. CDR3: CASSLGQGVADGYTF. CDR3 coding DNA: TGCGCCAGCAGCCTTGGACAGGGGGTTGCGGATGGCTACACCTTC.

The genes are TRBV10-3 and TRBJ2-3; the match to TRBD2 covers 11 bases. This CDR3 is 15 amino acids long. Trimming at V came to 6 bases and at J to 2 bases, leaving 4 bases not matched to a gene. The germline gives CDR1 ENHRY, CDR2 SYGVKD. The CDR3 sequence: CAIRLAGGLTDTQYF. Written as DNA, the CDR3 is TGTGCCATCAGATTAGCGGGGGGGCTCACAGATACGCAGTATTTT.

As DNA, the CDR3 is TGTGCCAGCAGCTTCGGACAGGGTTTCGAGCAGTACGTC. Amino acid sequence: CASSFGQGFEQYV. This chain links TRBV5-4 with TRBJ2-7; 8 bases are a match to TRBD1. The CDR3 runs 13 residues. Losses at the gene ends were 2 bases for V and 6 bases for J; bases not matched to a gene: 4. Germline V CDR1 and CDR2: SGHNT, YYREEE (reference sequence).

This clonotype was found a few times. The chain employs TRBV7-9 and TRBJ1-5, with D perhaps TRBD1 (5 bases). Germline V gene data show CDR1 as SEHNR and CDR2 as FQNEAQ (reference sequence). V was pared by 5 bases and J by 5 bases, with 16 bases between. CDR3 length equals 15 residues. The chain's CDR3 is CASSGGGERDQPQHF. The CDR3 nucleotides read TGTGCCAGCAGCGGGGGGGGGGAGAGGGATCAGCCCCAGCATTTT.

The rearrangement joins TRBV7-9 to TRBJ1-2; 7 bases match TRBD1. The germline gives CDR1 SEHNR, CDR2 FQNEAQ (reference sequence). The V segment lost 4 bases and the J segment 4 bases; nucleotides outside the gene matches: 3. CDR3 size: 13 residues. CDR3 DNA sequence: TGTGCCAGCAGCTCGCGGGACAGCTATGGCTACACCTTC. Translating it yields CASSSRDSYGYTF.

This clonotype was picked up many times. The chain is built from TRBV7-9 and TRBJ1-2, with D possibly TRBD1 on 5 matching bases. Trimming took off 5 bases at V and 1 base at J, with 23 bases between the two ends. Per germline, CDR1 SEHNR and CDR2 FQNEAQ (reference sequence). The CDR3 is 18 residues long. Here the CDR3 reads CASSTLSRDVGFNYGYTF. The CDR3, as DNA: TGTGCCAGCAGCACCCTGTCCCGGGACGTCGGGTTTAACTATGGCTACACCTTC.

The chain employs TRBV12-3 or TRBV12-4 and TRBJ2-7; maybe TRBD2 (7 bases). Trimming took off 3 bases at V and 2 bases at J, with 11 bases between the two ends. The CDR3 is 14 residues long. The CDR3 DNA reads TGTGCCAGCAGTTTCTGGGGGGGGCCCTACGAGCAGTACTTC. As protein: CASSFWGGPYEQYF.

This clonotype was seen more than once but under ten times. The V gene is TRBV6-1, the J gene TRBJ1-2, with D perhaps TRBD1 (5 bases). The CDR3 loop spans 13 amino acids. Germline CDR1 and CDR2: MNHNS and SASEGT. Between the trimmed V and J ends, which lost 8 bases and 3 bases, there was a span of 13 bases. CDR3 region: CASGRGRYYGYTF. The CDR3 nucleotides are TGTGCCAGCGGTAGGGGCCGGTACTATGGCTACACCTTC.

The J gene is TRBJ2-3, the V gene TRBV5-6; 7 bases line up with TRBD1. With V trimmed by 6 bases and J by 2 bases, 12 bases remained unmatched. The germline CDR1 and CDR2 sequences are SGHDT and YYEEEE. This CDR3 region has 16 residues. This CDR3 is CASIQGQNYFTDTQYF. CDR3 coding DNA: TGTGCCAGCATCCAGGGACAGAATTATTTCACAGATACGCAGTATTTT.

The chain carries TRBV6-5 and TRBJ2-3; TRBD1 might be the D (7 bases). Germline CDR1 reads MNHEY; CDR2 reads SVGAGI. The ends were cut back, 5 bases at V and 4 bases at J, with 16 bases in the middle. CDR3 length: 15 residues. The chain's CDR3 is CASSIQGSGSDTQYF. Here the CDR3 DNA reads TGTGCCAGCAGTATACAGGGGAGCGGGTCAGATACGCAGTATTTT.

J is TRBJ1-2 and V is TRBV9; the D gene is possibly TRBD1 (6 bases). The CDR3 spans 14 residues. Germline V gene sequence: CDR1 SGDLS, CDR2 YYNGEE. Trimming removed 3 bases from V and 8 bases from J, with 17 bases in between. CDR3 sequence (DNA): TGTGCCAGCAGCGGTCAAGGACAGTTGACGGGCTACACCTTC. Protein: CASSGQGQLTGYTF.

The chain has TRBV27 and TRBJ1-5; perhaps TRBD1 as D (6 bases). The V gene lost 2 bases and the J gene lost 2 bases, with 28 bases spanning the gap. CDR3 length equals 21 residues. The germline gives CDR1 MNHEY, CDR2 SMNVEV (reference sequence). This CDR3 reads CASSLRGGVTTSYGGNQPQHF. CDR3 bases: TGTGCCAGCAGTTTAAGGGGGGGGGTCACCACTTCCTATGGAGGCAATCAGCCCCAGCATTTT.

This clonotype was recorded a few times. The CDR3 coding sequence is TGTGCCAGCAGTGACTTTCAGAGCTCTGGGGCCAACGTCCTGACTTTC. Protein product: CASSDFQSSGANVLTF. This chain connects TRBV6-2 or TRBV6-3 to TRBJ2-6; D ambiguous. Germline CDR1 is MNHEY and CDR2 is SVGEGT. V shed 5 bases and J shed 0 bases, with 11 bases lying between them. The CDR3 has 16 amino acids.

The chain joins TRBV5-6 to TRBJ1-1; 8 bases are shared with TRBD1. The germline CDR1 and CDR2 sequences are SGHDT and YYEEEE. After removal of 9 bases from V and 1 base from J, the junction contained 8 bases not matched to a gene. The CDR3 is made up of 14 amino acids. CDR3 amino acids: CAIGQGSGNTEAFF. CDR3 nucleotide sequence: TGTGCCATAGGACAGGGAAGTGGGAACACTGAAGCTTTCTTT.

This clonotype was recorded many times. The rearrangement links TRBV12-3 or TRBV12-4 to TRBJ1-2, with a tentative D call TRBD1 (6 bases). The CDR3 loop spans 16 amino acids. Trimming took off 0 bases at V and 6 bases at J, with 17 bases between the two ends. This CDR3 is CASSLALAGALNGYTF. The CDR3 nucleotides read TGTGCCAGCAGTTTAGCCCTCGCAGGGGCGCTTAATGGCTACACCTTC.

This clonotype was detected many times. The chain is built from TRBV6-2 or TRBV6-3 and TRBJ2-2; possibly TRBD1 or TRBD2 for D (5 bases each). Trimming took 9 bases from V and 7 from J, leaving 6 bases between them. This CDR3 is built from 10 residues. The V gene's germline CDR1 is MNHEY and CDR2 SVGEGT. The CDR3 sequence: CASGGGELFF. The CDR3 nucleotides are TGTGCCAGTGGGGGCGGGGAGCTGTTTTTT.

V gene TRBV20-1 combines with J gene TRBJ2-5, with TRBD1 matching 7 bases. V shed 2 bases, J shed 1 base, and the junction held 4 bases outside the gene matches. This CDR3 has 14 residues. CDR1 DFQATT and CDR2 SNEGSKA come from the germline V gene (reference sequence). CDR3 residues: CSARSRQGQETQYF. CDR3 sequence (DNA): TGCAGTGCTAGATCCCGACAGGGCCAAGAGACCCAGTACTTC.

The DNA of the CDR3 is TGCGCCAGCAGCCCAGGGCGTTGCAATGAGCAGTTCTTC. Protein product: CASSPGRCNEQFF. The genes are TRBV5-1 and TRBJ2-1; D perhaps matches TRBD1 (5 bases). Trimming left V 4 bases short and J 6 bases short, with 11 bases between. Germline CDR1 and CDR2: SGHRS and YFSETQ. The CDR3 spans 13 residues.